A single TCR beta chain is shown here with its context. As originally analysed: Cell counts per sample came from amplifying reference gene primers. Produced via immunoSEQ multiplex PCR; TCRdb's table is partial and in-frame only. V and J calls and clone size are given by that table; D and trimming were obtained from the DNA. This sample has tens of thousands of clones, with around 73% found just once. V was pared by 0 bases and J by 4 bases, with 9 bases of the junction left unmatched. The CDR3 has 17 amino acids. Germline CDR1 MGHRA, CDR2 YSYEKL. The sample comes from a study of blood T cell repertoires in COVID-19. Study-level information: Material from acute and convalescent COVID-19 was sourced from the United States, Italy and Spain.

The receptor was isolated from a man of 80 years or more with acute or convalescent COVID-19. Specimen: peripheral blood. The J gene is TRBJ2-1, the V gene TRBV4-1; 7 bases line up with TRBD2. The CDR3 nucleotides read TGCGCCAGCAGCCAAGATTCGTCACTAGCGCCTTACAATGAGCAGTTCTTC. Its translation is CASSQDSSLAPYNEQFF.